These 28 T cell receptor beta chains originate from one sample sequenced in a study of blood T cell repertoires in COVID-19. Measured with immunoSEQ multiplex PCR; TCRdb has only the in-frame clones, and not every one. The sample includes hundreds of thousands of clones, around 87% of them seen just once. Sequencing used PBMCs or T cells enriched from blood (not recorded which). All receptors come from a man between 25 and 39 years old who had been exposed to COVID-19.

V is TRBV29-1 and J is TRBJ2-6; 8 bases align to TRBD1. Germline loops: CDR1 SQVTM, CDR2 ANQGSEA. The CDR3 runs to 15 residues. J lost 4 bases, V lost 4 bases, and 6 bases had no gene match. Written as DNA, the CDR3 is TGCAGCGTTGGAACAGGGGGATCAGGGGCCAACGTCCTGACTTTC. Encoded protein: CSVGTGGSGANVLTF.

The V and J genes are TRBV6-5 and TRBJ1-2; D perhaps matches TRBD1 (5 bases). V lost 6 bases and J lost 5, with 16 bases in between. The CDR3 has 14 residues. The germline V gene encodes CDR1 MNHEY and CDR2 SVGAGI. The CDR3 sequence: CASSQGRAGYGYTF. The DNA for the CDR3 is TGTGCCAGCAGCCAGGGAAGGGCTGGTTATGGCTACACCTTC.

The rearrangement links TRBV4-1 to TRBJ1-4; D is unresolved. This CDR3 region has 13 residues. CDR1 and CDR2 from the germline V gene are MGHRA and YSYEKL. The V end was cut by 5 bases, the J end by 5 bases, with 9 bases between. Here the CDR3 reads CASSSYWNEKLFF. In DNA form, the CDR3 reads TGCGCCAGCAGCTCTTACTGGAATGAAAAACTGTTTTTT.

This rearrangement joins TRBV6-5 to TRBJ1-2; D is possibly TRBD1 (5 bases). Germline CDR1 is MNHEY and CDR2 is SVGAGI. This CDR3 contains 12 residues. The V end was cut by 9 bases, the J end by 7 bases, with 15 bases between. CDR3 protein: CARIPGLSGYTF. For the CDR3, the DNA is TGTGCCAGAATACCAGGGTTGAGTGGCTACACCTTC.

The chain carries TRBV5-1 and TRBJ2-5; D is possibly TRBD1 (5 bases). The V end was cut by 2 bases, the J end by 3 bases, with 11 bases between. The germline V gene has CDR1 SGHRS and CDR2 YFSETQ. The CDR3 covers 14 residues. For the CDR3, the DNA is TGCGCCAGCAGCTTTGGGGCCCTCAAAGAGACCCAGTACTTC. Protein sequence: CASSFGALKETQYF. Full variable domain (outside the CDR3, taken from reference TRBV5-1 and TRBJ2-5): KAGVTQTPRYLIKTRGQQVTLSCSPISGHRSVSWYQQTPGQGLQFLFEYFSETQRNKGNFPGRFSGRQFSNSRSEMNVSTLELGDSALYLCASSFGALKETQYFGPGTRLLVL.

The chain carries TRBV11-3 and TRBJ2-2, with D perhaps TRBD2 (6 bases). Germline V CDR1 and CDR2: SGHNT, YENEEA. This CDR3 comprises 14 residues. V gave up 8 bases and J gave up 8 bases, with 18 bases separating them. The CDR3 sequence is CASRAGGSFGELFF. The CDR3 DNA follows: TGTGCCAGCCGCGCCGGAGGGAGCTTTGGGGAGCTGTTTTTT.

This chain connects TRBV9 to TRBJ2-1, with 10 bases matching TRBD2. This CDR3 comprises 15 residues. CDR1 and CDR2 (germline): SGDLS, YYNGEE. Losses at the gene ends were 4 bases for V and 4 bases for J; bases not matched to a gene: 5. Here the CDR3 reads CASSIGLADYNEQFF. CDR3 in DNA: TGTGCCAGCAGCATCGGACTAGCGGATTACAATGAGCAGTTCTTC. Full variable domain (remainder filled in from reference TRBV9 and TRBJ2-1): DSGVTQTPKHLITATGQRVTLRCSPRSGDLSVYWYQQSLDQGLQFLIQYYNGEERAKGNILERFSAQQFPDLHSELNLSSLELGDSALYFCASSIGLADYNEQFFGPGTRLTVL.

The rearrangement uses TRBV5-1 and TRBJ2-3, with no clear D. The V and J ends lost 4 bases and 10 bases respectively, with 13 bases between them. This CDR3 contains 12 residues. Germline V gene sequence: CDR1 SGHRS, CDR2 YFSETQ. The CDR3 here is CASSLRGLAQYF. The CDR3 region has the DNA TGCGCCAGCAGCCTTAGAGGTTTAGCGCAGTATTTT.

The chain carries TRBV2 and TRBJ2-5; 11 bases are a match to TRBD1. V lost 6 bases to trimming and J lost 5 bases; unmatched junction nucleotides: 8. Looked up from germline, CDR1 is SNHLY and CDR2 is FYNNEI. The CDR3 length is 15 residues. CDR3 nucleotides: TGTGCCAGCAGGGCCGGGACAGGGGGAGAGGAGACCCAGTACTTC. Translation gives CASRAGTGGEETQYF.

The chain joins TRBV13 to TRBJ2-3; 8 bases line up with TRBD2. The CDR3 runs 16 residues. V lost 5 bases and J lost 6; bases outside the gene matches: 13. CDR1 PRHDT and CDR2 FYEKMQ come from the germline V gene (reference sequence). The CDR3 loop reads CASSGRTSPGWDTQYF. In DNA, the CDR3 is TGTGCCAGCAGCGGCCGGACTAGCCCCGGCTGGGATACGCAGTATTTT.

V usage is TRBV6-6 and J usage is TRBJ2-3; the D is unclear. The V gene's germline CDR1 is MNHNY and CDR2 SVGAGI (reference sequence). The V gene lost 6 bases and the J gene lost 4 bases, with 5 bases spanning the gap. The CDR3 is 11 residues long. The CDR3 bases are TGTGCCAGCAGATTAGCAGATACGCAGTATTTT. It yields the protein CASRLADTQYF.

This chain links TRBV30 with TRBJ2-5, with D maybe TRBD2 (6 bases). V lost 7 bases to trimming and J lost 2 bases, with 20 bases between them. The CDR3 runs to 15 residues. Germline CDR1 is GTSNPN and CDR2 is SVGIG (reference sequence). The CDR3 region is CASLWLAILQETQYF. As DNA, the CDR3 is TGTGCCTCCCTATGGCTAGCGATCTTACAAGAGACCCAGTACTTC. Full variable domain (rest looked up from reference TRBV30 and TRBJ2-5): SQTIHQWPATLVQPVGSPLSLECTVEGTSNPNLYWYRQAAGRGLQLLFYSVGIGQISSEVPQNLSASRPQDRQFILSSKKLLLSDSGFYLCASLWLAILQETQYFGPGTRLLVL.

The rearrangement joins TRBV29-1 to TRBJ2-7; 7 bases align to TRBD1. The junction had 2 bases not matched to a gene; V was cut back by 6 bases and J by 3 bases. The CDR3 length is 11 residues. Germline V gene sequence: CDR1 SQVTM, CDR2 ANQGSEA. The CDR3 DNA follows: TGCAGCGTGCACAGGGGCTACGAGCAGTACTTC. This gives the protein CSVHRGYEQYF.

This clone was seen once. The rearrangement links TRBV5-1 to TRBJ2-1, with 10 bases matching TRBD1. V gave up 4 bases and J gave up 7 bases; unmatched junction bases: 2. The CDR3 totals 13 residues. Germline CDR1 reads SGHRS; CDR2 reads YFSETQ. CDR3 amino acids: CASSKDRGNEQFF. CDR3 nucleotides: TGCGCCAGCAGCAAGGACAGGGGGAATGAGCAGTTCTTC.

The J gene is TRBJ1-5, the V gene TRBV12-5; TRBD1 agrees at 8 bases. V was clipped by 1 base and J by 5 bases; unmatched bases: 4. CDR3 length: 15 amino acids. In germline, CDR1 is LGHNT, CDR2 FRNRAP. CDR3 region: CASGLATGEHQPQHF. DNA for the CDR3: TGTGCTAGTGGTTTGGCGACAGGGGAGCATCAGCCCCAGCATTTT.

This chain uses TRBV6-4 with TRBJ2-7; D is unclear. The CDR3 is made up of 15 amino acids. The germline V and J ends were trimmed by 10 bases and 3 bases, with 22 bases remaining between them. Looked up from germline, CDR1 is MRHNA and CDR2 is SNTAGT. The CDR3 region has the DNA TGTGCCACCTTCCTCTGGGTAGACACCTTCTACGAGCAGTACTTC. Translating it yields CATFLWVDTFYEQYF.

This chain links TRBV15 with TRBJ2-5, with 10 bases matching TRBD2. The CDR3 length is 16 residues. With 7 bases clipped from V and 1 base from J, the junction kept 9 bases outside the gene matches. Germline V gene lookup returns CDR1 LNHNV and CDR2 YYDKDF (reference sequence). The CDR3 loop is CATTSGTSDLQETQYF. The CDR3, as DNA: TGTGCCACCACCTCCGGGACTAGCGATCTCCAAGAGACCCAGTACTTC.

The chain recombines TRBV6-2 or TRBV6-3 with TRBJ1-1, with TRBD1 matching 8 bases. The CDR3 extends over 15 amino acids. With 5 bases clipped from V and 5 bases from J, the junction kept 10 bases outside the gene matches. Per germline, CDR1 MNHEY and CDR2 SVGEGT. CDR3 nucleotides: TGTGCCAGCAGTCAGTGGACAGGGTCGTATACTGAAGCTTTCTTT. As protein: CASSQWTGSYTEAFF.

The V call is TRBV18, the J call TRBJ2-2; possible D gene TRBD1, 6 bases. CDR3 length: 16 amino acids. V shed 0 bases and J shed 3 bases, with 11 bases lying between them. Germline values: CDR1 KGHSH, CDR2 LQKENI. CDR3 in DNA: TGTGCCAGCTCACCACCTTCCCAGGGGTACACCGGGGAGCTGTTTTTT. It codes for CASSPPSQGYTGELFF.

This chain joins TRBV5-1 and TRBJ1-1, with D uncertain. Germline CDR1 is SGHRS and CDR2 is YFSETQ. The CDR3 runs 13 residues. Trimming left V 0 bases short and J 5 bases short, with 8 bases between. CDR3 amino acids: CASSLAGETEAFF. The CDR3 DNA reads as TGCGCCAGCAGCTTGGCCGGGGAGACTGAAGCTTTCTTT.

This chain connects TRBV6-5 to TRBJ2-3; 8 nucleotides agree with TRBD1. Trimming at V came to 6 bases and at J to 4 bases, leaving 6 bases not matched to a gene. This CDR3 region has 14 residues. Germline V gene sequence: CDR1 MNHEY, CDR2 SVGAGI. The CDR3 reads CASRKQGEADTQYF. CDR3 nucleotide sequence: TGTGCCAGCAGGAAACAGGGGGAGGCAGATACGCAGTATTTT.

The rearrangement uses TRBV7-6 and TRBJ1-1, with D maybe TRBD1 (5 bases). The germline CDR1 and CDR2 sequences are SGHVS and FNYEAQ. The CDR3 covers 14 residues. The germline V and J ends were trimmed by 6 bases and 1 base, with 12 bases remaining between them. The CDR3 is CASSPGSWNTEAFF. The CDR3 DNA is TGTGCCAGCAGTCCAGGGTCTTGGAACACTGAAGCTTTCTTT.

V and J are TRBV6-5 and TRBJ1-1, with TRBD1 identical over 9 bases. Trimming removed 4 bases from V and 0 bases from J; junction bases left unmatched: 6. Germline CDR1 and CDR2: MNHEY and SVGAGI. This CDR3 has 16 residues. The CDR3 DNA reads TGTGCCAGCAGTTCCCGGACAGGGGTTTTGAACACTGAAGCTTTCTTT. Translation: CASSSRTGVLNTEAFF.

V gene TRBV4-2 combines with J gene TRBJ1-5; perhaps TRBD1 as D (6 bases). The CDR3 loop spans 15 amino acids. Deletions cut 4 bases from V and 6 bases from J, with 16 bases between. Germline CDR1 LGHNA, CDR2 YNFKEQ. The CDR3 bases are TGTGCCAGCAGCCCCCGACAGGACGGGTCTCAGCCCCAGCATTTT. Encoded protein: CASSPRQDGSQPQHF.

On this clone: The junction shows a germline mismatch at one end, possibly a read error. V is TRBV2 and J is TRBJ1-2; 7 nucleotides line up with TRBD1. Germline loops: CDR1 SNHLY, CDR2 FYNNEI. The CDR3 extends over 13 amino acids. The CDR3 DNA follows: TGTGCCAGAAGTGCGGGACAGCTTTATGGCTACACCTTC. Translation gives CARSAGQLYGYTF.

The rearrangement links TRBV5-6 to TRBJ2-7; 9 positions match TRBD2. Per germline, CDR1 SGHDT and CDR2 YYEEEE. Losses at the gene ends were 4 bases for V and 4 bases for J; bases not matched to a gene: 6. The CDR3 is made up of 14 amino acids. In DNA, the CDR3 is TGTGCCAGCAGCGAAGTTAGCGGGGGTTACGAGCAGTACTTC. Its translation: CASSEVSGGYEQYF.

The chain is built from TRBV5-8 and TRBJ1-2; no definite D call. CDR3 length: 13 amino acids. Trimming left V 2 bases short and J 10 bases short, with 15 bases between. CDR1 and CDR2 (germline): SGHTS, YDEGEE. CDR3 nucleotides: TGTGCCAGCAGCTTCCGAGATCGGGGTATCTACACCTTC. This codes for CASSFRDRGIYTF.

Only a few counts were recorded for this clone. This chain connects TRBV15 to TRBJ2-2; 7 bases fit TRBD1. V was pared by 1 base and J by 0 bases, with 2 bases of the junction left unmatched. Germline CDR1 is LNHNV and CDR2 is YYDKDF (reference sequence). This CDR3 spans 16 amino acids. CDR3 in amino acids: CATSRAGTANTGELFF. The DNA of the CDR3 is TGTGCCACCAGCAGAGCCGGGACAGCGAACACCGGGGAGCTGTTTTTT.